This T cell receptor (beta chain) was profiled in a study of identical twins. Study observations and caveats: Twins shared beta out-of-frame sequences in excess, but this excess was weaker. An excess of low generation probability was shown by twin-shared out-of-frame alpha sequences.

TCRdb processed the 5' RACE reads anew with MiXCR; each CDR3 protein has one entry. The sample lists approximately 690,000 distinct CDR3 sequences, less than 7% occurring once. This clonotype was counted a few times. What it binds is not known. Sample: naive T cells sorted from blood. The source of this sequence is a man aged 18 to 35 in good health.

The CDR3 reads CSVALPGTSGRGGEQYF. The CDR3 DNA reads as TGCAGCGTTGCCCTTCCCGGGACTAGCGGGAGAGGGGGTGAGCAGTACTTC. The genes are TRBV29-1 and TRBJ2-7; TRBD2 matches 14 bases. J lost 7 bases, V lost 4 bases, and 15 bases had no gene match. The germline CDR1 and CDR2 sequences are SQVTM and ANQGSEA. The CDR3 spans 17 residues.